The 5 T cell receptor beta chains given below trace back to one sample, sequenced in a study of OX40 agonist ivuxolimab in advanced cancers. Repertoires were generated with immunoSEQ multiplex PCR, while TCRdb's copy carries only in-frame clones and drops some. The data contain tens of thousands of clones, roughly nine tenths of them singletons. Sample: CD4+ or CD8+ T cells sorted from blood, taken in a trial of the OX40 agonist ivuxolimab. Receptor source: an adult with an advanced solid tumor such as melanoma, head and neck, liver or kidney cancer.

The chain joins TRBV19 to TRBJ2-4; no clear D gene. Germline values: CDR1 LNHDA, CDR2 SQIVND (reference sequence). CDR3 length equals 11 residues. Trimming stripped 1 base from V and 7 bases from J, with 2 bases between. The CDR3 here is CASSIGNIQYF. CDR3 DNA sequence: TGTGCCAGTAGTATAGGGAACATTCAGTACTTC. Full variable domain (rest looked up from reference TRBV19 and TRBJ2-4): DGGITQSPKYLFRKEGQNVTLSCEQNLNHDAMYWYRQDPGQGLRLIYYSQIVNDFQKGDIAEGYSVSREKKESFPLTVTSAQKNPTAFYLCASSIGNIQYFGAGTRLSVL.

The V call is TRBV29-1, the J call TRBJ2-3, with D possibly matching TRBD1 (6 bases). The CDR3 length is 14 residues. V was trimmed by 7 bases and J by 2 bases, leaving 16 bases between them. CDR1 is SQVTM, CDR2 ANQGSEA, per germline. The CDR3 bases are TGCAGCGCCCTAAGGGGACATCTCACAGATACGCAGTATTTT. It codes for CSALRGHLTDTQYF.

This chain joins TRBV5-1 and TRBJ2-3; unclear D gene. V dropped 0 bases and J dropped 2 bases, with 7 bases sitting between them. Germline assignment: CDR1 SGHRS and CDR2 YFSETQ. CDR3 length: 14 residues. CDR3 protein: CASSLVALTDTQYF. For the CDR3, the DNA is TGCGCCAGCAGCTTGGTTGCCCTCACAGATACGCAGTATTTT.

This chain links TRBV5-4 with TRBJ2-1, with D possibly TRBD2 on 6 matching bases. This CDR3 is built from 15 residues. The germline V and J ends were trimmed by 5 bases and 0 bases, with 12 bases remaining between them. CDR1 and CDR2 (germline): SGHNT, YYREEE (reference sequence). CDR3: CASSRDGSSYNEQFF. In DNA, the CDR3 is TGTGCCAGCAGTCGCGACGGGAGCTCCTACAATGAGCAGTTCTTC.

This clone has just one count. V gene TRBV6-5 combines with J gene TRBJ1-2, with 9 nucleotides matching TRBD1. This CDR3 has 16 amino acids. The germline CDR1 and CDR2 sequences are MNHEY and SVGAGI. V was pared by 2 bases and J by 5 bases, with 9 bases of the junction left unmatched. The CDR3 is CASSYADRGLRYGYTF. CDR3 coding DNA: TGTGCCAGCAGTTACGCCGACAGGGGGTTGCGGTATGGCTACACCTTC.